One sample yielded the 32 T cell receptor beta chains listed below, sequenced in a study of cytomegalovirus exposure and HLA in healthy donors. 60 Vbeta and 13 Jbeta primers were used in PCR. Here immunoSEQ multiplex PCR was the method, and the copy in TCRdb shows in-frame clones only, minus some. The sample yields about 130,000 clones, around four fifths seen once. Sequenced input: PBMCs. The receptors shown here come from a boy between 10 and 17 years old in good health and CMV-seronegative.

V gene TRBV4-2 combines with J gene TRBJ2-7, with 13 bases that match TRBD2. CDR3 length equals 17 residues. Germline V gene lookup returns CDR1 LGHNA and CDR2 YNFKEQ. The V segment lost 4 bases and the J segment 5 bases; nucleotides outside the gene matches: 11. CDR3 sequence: CASSLLGGTSGNHEQYF. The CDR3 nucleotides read TGTGCCAGCAGCCTCCTGGGGGGGACTAGCGGGAACCACGAGCAGTACTTC.

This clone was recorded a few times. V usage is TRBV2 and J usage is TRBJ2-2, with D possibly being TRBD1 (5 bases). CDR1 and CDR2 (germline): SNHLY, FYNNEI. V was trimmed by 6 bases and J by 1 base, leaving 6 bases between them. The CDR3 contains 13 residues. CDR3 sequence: CASRTENTGELFF. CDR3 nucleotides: TGTGCCAGCAGGACAGAGAACACCGGGGAGCTGTTTTTT. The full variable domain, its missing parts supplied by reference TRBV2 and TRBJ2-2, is EPEVTQTPSHQVTQMGQEVILRCVPISNHLYFYWYRQILGQKVEFLVSFYNNEISEKSEIFDDQFSVERPDGSNFTLKIRSTKLEDSAMYFCASRTENTGELFFGEGSRLTVL.

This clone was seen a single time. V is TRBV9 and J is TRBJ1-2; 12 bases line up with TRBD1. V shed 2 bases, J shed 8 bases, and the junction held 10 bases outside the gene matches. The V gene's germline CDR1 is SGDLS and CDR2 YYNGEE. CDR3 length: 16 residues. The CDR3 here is CASSVASGTGGYGYTF. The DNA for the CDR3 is TGTGCCAGCAGCGTGGCGTCCGGGACAGGGGGCTACGGCTACACCTTC.

CDR3 loop: CAWSRGLAGSSEQFF. The CDR3 nucleotides are TGTGCCTGGAGCCGGGGACTAGCGGGGAGTAGTGAGCAGTTCTTC. The chain is built from TRBV30 and TRBJ2-1, with TRBD2 identical over 13 bases. Germline V gene lookup returns CDR1 GTSNPN and CDR2 SVGIG (reference sequence). There are 15 residues in the CDR3. V dropped 3 bases and J dropped 9; count of bases not matched to a gene: 8. The full variable domain, completed using reference TRBV30 and TRBJ2-1, is SQTIHQWPATLVQPVGSPLSLECTVEGTSNPNLYWYRQAAGRGLQLLFYSVGIGQISSEVPQNLSASRPQDRQFILSSKKLLLSDSGFYLCAWSRGLAGSSEQFFGPGTRLTVL.

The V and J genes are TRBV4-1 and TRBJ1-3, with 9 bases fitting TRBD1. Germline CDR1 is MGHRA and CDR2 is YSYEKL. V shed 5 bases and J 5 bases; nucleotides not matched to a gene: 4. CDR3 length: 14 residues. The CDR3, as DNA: TGCGCCAGCAGCTCACAGGGGGCGAGAAACACCATATATTTT. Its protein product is CASSSQGARNTIYF.

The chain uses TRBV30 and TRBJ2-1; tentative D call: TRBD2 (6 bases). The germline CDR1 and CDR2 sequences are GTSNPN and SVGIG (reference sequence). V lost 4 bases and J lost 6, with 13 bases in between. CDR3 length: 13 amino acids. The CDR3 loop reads CAWTLPAGNEQFF. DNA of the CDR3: TGTGCCTGGACACTCCCAGCGGGCAATGAGCAGTTCTTC.

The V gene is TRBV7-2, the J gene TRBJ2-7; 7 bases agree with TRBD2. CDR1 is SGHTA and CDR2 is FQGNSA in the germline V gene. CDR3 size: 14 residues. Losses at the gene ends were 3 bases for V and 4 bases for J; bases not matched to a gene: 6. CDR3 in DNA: TGTGCCAGCAGCTTTATAGCGGGTCTATACGAGCAGTACTTC. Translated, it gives CASSFIAGLYEQYF.

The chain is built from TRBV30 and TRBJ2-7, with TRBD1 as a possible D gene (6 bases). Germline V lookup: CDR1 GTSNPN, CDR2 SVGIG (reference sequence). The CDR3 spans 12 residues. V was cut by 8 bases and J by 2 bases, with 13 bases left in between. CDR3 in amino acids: CAAHRQAYEQYF. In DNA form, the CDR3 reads TGTGCCGCTCACCGACAGGCCTACGAGCAGTACTTC.

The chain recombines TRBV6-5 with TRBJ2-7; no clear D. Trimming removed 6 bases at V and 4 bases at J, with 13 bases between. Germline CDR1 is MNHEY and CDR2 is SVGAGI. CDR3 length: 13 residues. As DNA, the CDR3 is TGTGCCAGCAGCCCCCCTGGCAGGTACGAGCAGTACTTC. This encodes CASSPPGRYEQYF.

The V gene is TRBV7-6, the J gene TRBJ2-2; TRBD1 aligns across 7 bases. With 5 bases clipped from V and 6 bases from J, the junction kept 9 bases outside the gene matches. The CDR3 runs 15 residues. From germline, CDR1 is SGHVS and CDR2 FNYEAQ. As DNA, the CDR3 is TGTGCCAGCAGCCTAGACAGGGTAGGGGCCGGGGAGCTGTTTTTT. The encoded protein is CASSLDRVGAGELFF.

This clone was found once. In DNA form, the CDR3 reads TGCGCCAGCAGCGTGCCGGGGGTCTACGAGCAGTACTTC. It codes for CASSVPGVYEQYF. The chain joins TRBV4-1 to TRBJ2-7; a weak D match, TRBD2 (6 bases). The V and J ends lost 5 bases and 3 bases respectively, with 11 bases between them. The germline gives CDR1 MGHRA, CDR2 YSYEKL. The CDR3 totals 13 residues.

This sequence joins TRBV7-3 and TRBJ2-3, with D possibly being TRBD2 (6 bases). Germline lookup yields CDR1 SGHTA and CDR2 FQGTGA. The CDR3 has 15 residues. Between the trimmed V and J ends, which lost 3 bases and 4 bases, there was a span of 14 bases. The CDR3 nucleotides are TGTGCCAGCAGCTTTTCAAGTGGAGGGGCAGATACGCAGTATTTT. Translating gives CASSFSSGGADTQYF.

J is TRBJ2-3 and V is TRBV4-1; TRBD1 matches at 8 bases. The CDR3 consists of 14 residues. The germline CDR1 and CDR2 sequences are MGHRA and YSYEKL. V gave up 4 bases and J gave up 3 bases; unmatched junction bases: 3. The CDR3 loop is CASSRGQGTDTQYF. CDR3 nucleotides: TGCGCCAGCAGCCGAGGACAGGGAACAGATACGCAGTATTTT.

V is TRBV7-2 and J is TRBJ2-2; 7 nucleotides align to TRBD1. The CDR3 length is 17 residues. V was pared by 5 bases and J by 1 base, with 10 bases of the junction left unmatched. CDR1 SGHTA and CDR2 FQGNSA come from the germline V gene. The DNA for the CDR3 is TGTGCCAGCAGCCACCGACAGGGTTCGGAGAACACCGGGGAGCTGTTTTTT. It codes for CASSHRQGSENTGELFF.

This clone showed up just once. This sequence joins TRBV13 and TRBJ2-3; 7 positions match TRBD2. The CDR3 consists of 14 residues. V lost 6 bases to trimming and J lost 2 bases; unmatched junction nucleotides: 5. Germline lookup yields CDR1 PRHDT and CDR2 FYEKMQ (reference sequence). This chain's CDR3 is CASRSREATDTQYF. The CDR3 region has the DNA TGTGCCAGCAGATCCCGGGAGGCCACAGATACGCAGTATTTT.

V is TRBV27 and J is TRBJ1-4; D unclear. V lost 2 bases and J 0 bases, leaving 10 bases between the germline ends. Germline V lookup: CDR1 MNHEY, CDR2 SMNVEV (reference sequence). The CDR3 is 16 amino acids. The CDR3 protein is CASSLRRRSTNEKLFF. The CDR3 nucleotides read TGTGCCAGCAGTTTAAGGAGGAGATCAACTAATGAAAAACTGTTTTTT.

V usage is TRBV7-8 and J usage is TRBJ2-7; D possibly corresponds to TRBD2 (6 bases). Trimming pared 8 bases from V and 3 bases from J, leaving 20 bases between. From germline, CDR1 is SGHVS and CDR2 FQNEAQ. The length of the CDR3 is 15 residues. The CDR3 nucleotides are TGTGCCAGCGCTCCGGGGCGGGGAAGTATCTACGAGCAGTACTTC. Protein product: CASAPGRGSIYEQYF.

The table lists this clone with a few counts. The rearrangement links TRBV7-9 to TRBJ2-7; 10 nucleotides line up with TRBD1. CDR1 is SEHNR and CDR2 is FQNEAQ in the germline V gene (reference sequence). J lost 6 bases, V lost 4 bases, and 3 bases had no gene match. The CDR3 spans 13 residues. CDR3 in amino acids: CASSSGTGAEQYF. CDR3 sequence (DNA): TGTGCCAGCAGCTCCGGGACAGGGGCCGAGCAGTACTTC.

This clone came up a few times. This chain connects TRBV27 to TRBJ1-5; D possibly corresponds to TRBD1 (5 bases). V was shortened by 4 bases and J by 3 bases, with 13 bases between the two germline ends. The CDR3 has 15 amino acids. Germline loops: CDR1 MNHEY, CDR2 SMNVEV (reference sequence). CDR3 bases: TGTGCCAGCAGTTCAGCGCAGGGATACAATCAGCCCCAGCATTTT. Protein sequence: CASSSAQGYNQPQHF.

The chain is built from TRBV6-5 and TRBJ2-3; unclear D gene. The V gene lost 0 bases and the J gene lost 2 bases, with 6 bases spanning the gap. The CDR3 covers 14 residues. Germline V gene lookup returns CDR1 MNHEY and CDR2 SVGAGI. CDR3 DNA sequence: TGTGCCAGCAGTTACTCCTACTTCACAGATACGCAGTATTTT. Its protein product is CASSYSYFTDTQYF.

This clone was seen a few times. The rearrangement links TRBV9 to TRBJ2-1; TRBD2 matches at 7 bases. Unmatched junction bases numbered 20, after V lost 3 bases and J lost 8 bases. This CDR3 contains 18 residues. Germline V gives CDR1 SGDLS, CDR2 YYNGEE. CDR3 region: CASSALVGSGFPIDEQFF. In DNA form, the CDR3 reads TGTGCCAGCAGCGCCCTAGTCGGTAGCGGGTTTCCTATCGATGAGCAGTTCTTC. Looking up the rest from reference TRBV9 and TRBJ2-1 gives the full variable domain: DSGVTQTPKHLITATGQRVTLRCSPRSGDLSVYWYQQSLDQGLQFLIQYYNGEERAKGNILERFSAQQFPDLHSELNLSSLELGDSALYFCASSALVGSGFPIDEQFFGPGTRLTVL.

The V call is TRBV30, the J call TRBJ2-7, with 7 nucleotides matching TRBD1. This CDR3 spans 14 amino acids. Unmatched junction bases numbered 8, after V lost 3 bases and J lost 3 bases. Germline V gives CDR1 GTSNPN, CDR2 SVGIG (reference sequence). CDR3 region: CAWSSLGQLYEQYF. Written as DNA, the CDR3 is TGTGCCTGGAGCAGCCTGGGACAGCTCTACGAGCAGTACTTC.

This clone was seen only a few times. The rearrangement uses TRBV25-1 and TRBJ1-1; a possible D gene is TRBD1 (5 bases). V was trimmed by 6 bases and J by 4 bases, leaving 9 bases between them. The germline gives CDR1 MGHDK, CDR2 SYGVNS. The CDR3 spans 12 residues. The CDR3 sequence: CASRAGGTEAFF. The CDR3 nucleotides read TGTGCCAGCAGGGCGGGGGGCACTGAAGCTTTCTTT.

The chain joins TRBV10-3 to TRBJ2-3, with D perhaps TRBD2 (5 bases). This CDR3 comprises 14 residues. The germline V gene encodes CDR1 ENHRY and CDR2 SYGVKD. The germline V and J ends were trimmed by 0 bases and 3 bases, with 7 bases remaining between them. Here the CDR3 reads CAISESGSTDTQYF. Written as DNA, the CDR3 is TGTGCCATCAGTGAGTCTGGGAGTACAGATACGCAGTATTTT.

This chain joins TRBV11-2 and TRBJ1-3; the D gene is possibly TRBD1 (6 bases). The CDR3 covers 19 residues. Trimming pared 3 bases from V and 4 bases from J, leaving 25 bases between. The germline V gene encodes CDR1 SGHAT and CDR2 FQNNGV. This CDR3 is CASSLAHGSGQVFGNTIYF. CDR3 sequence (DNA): TGTGCCAGCAGCTTGGCACATGGCTCGGGACAAGTCTTCGGAAACACCATATATTTT.

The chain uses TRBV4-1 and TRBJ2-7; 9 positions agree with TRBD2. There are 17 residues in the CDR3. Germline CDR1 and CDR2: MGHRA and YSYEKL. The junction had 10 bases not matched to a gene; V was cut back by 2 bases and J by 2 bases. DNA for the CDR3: TGCGCCAGCAGCCAACTGGAGGGACTAGCAAGGACCTACGAGCAGTACTTC. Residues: CASSQLEGLARTYEQYF.

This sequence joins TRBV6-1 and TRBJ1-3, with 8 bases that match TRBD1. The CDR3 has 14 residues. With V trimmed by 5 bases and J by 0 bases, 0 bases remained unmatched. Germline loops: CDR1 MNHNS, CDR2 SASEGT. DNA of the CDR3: TGTGCCAGCAGTACAGGGGGCTCTGGAAACACCATATATTTT. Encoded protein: CASSTGGSGNTIYF.

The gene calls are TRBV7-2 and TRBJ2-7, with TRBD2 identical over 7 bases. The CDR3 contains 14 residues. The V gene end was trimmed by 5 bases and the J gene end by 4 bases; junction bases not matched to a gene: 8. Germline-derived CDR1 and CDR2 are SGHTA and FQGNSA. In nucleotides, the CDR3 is TGTGCCAGCAGCAGGACTAGTTCGGGATACGAGCAGTACTTC. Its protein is CASSRTSSGYEQYF.

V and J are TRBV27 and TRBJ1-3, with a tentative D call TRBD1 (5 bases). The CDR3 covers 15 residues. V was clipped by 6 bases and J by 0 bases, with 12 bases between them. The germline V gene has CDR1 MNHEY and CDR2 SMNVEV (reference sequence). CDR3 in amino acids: CASSRRGTSGNTIYF. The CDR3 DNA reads TGTGCCAGCAGCCGAAGGGGCACCTCTGGAAACACCATATATTTT.

CDR3 bases: TGTGCCAGCAGCGAGGGACTCCAAAGGGTGTACAATGAGCAGTTCTTC. Residues: CASSEGLQRVYNEQFF. V gene TRBV11-3 combines with J gene TRBJ2-1; TRBD2 might be the D (6 bases). V was trimmed by 5 bases and J by 4 bases, leaving 18 bases between them. Germline V gene data show CDR1 as SGHNT and CDR2 as YENEEA. The CDR3 covers 16 residues.

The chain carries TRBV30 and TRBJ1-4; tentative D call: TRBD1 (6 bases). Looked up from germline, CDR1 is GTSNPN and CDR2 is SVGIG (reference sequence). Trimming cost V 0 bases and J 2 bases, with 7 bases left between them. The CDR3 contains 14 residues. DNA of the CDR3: TGTGCCTGGAGTGTAGACAGGACTAATGAAAAACTGTTTTTT. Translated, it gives CAWSVDRTNEKLFF.

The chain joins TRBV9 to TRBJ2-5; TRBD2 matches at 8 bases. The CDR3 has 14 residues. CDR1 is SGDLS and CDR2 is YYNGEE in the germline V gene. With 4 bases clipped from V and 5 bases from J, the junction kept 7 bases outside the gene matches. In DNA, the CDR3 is TGTGCCAGCAGCTGGGGTAGCGGGACGGAGACCCAGTACTTC. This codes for CASSWGSGTETQYF.